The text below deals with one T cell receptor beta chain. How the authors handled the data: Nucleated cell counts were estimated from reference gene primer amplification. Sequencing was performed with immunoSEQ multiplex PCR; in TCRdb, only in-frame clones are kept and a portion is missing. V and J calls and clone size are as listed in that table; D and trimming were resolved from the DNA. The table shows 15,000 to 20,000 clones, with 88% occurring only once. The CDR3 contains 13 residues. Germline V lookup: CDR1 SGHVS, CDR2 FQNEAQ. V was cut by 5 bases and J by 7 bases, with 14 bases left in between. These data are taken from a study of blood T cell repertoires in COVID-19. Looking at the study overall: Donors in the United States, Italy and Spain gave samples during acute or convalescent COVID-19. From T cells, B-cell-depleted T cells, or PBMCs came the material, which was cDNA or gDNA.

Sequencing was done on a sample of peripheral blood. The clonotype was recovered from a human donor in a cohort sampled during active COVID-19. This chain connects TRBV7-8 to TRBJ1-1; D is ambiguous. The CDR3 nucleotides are TGTGCCAGCAGCACCGGCAGGATTGGTGAAGCTTTCTTT. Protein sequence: CASSTGRIGEAFF.